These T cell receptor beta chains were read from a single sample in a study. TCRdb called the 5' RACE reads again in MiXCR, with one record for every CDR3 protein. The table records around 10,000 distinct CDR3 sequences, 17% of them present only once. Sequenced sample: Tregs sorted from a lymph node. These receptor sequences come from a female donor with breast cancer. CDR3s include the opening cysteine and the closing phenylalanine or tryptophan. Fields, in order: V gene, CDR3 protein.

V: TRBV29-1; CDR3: CSVVSGTGAYEQYF
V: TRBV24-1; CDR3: CATSLGLASSYNEQFF
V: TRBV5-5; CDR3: CASSVQSNQPQHF
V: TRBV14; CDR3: CASSQGFRINEQFF
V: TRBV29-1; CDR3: CSVEGGAGTDTQYF
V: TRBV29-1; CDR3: CSVGGRHTEAFF
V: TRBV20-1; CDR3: CSAPQGQGSGYGYTF
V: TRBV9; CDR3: CASSTSTGDNQPQHF
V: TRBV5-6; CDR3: CASSPAHPGGHNEQFF
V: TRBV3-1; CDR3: CASSRVTEAFF
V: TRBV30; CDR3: CAWSEQGGQPQHF
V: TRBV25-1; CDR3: CASSDCLGQRTGELFF
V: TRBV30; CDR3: CAWSRDAVSYTF
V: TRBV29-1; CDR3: CSVAADGTDTQYF
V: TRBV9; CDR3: CASERRSNTGELFF
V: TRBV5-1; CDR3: CASSNGQGRTEAFF
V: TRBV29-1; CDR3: CSVVTGANYGYTF
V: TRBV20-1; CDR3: CSAREARGLAAYEQYF
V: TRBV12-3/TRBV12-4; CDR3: CASSLRSTVNNQPQHF
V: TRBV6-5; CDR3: CASSFKWTGGVGQPQHF
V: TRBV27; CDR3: CASRHTGMNTEAFF
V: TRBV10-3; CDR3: CAISEPGASGAQHF
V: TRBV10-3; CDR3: CAINKGQGAADTQYF
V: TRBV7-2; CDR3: CASIETAAYEQYF
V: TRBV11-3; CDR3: CASSLTRATDTQYF
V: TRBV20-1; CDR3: CSATPDSLIQETQYF
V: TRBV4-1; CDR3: CASSLTGLSNTGELFF
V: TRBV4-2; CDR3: CASSQETGSGQFF
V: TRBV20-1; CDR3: CSAFSSSNSPLHF
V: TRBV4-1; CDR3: CASSQGWEYTEAFF
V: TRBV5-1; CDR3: CASSRHGTSQDEQFF
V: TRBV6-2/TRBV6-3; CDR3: CASRPRQSTDTQYF
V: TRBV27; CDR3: CASSLKIARGNEQFF
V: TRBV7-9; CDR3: CASGVPGLGNKEQFF
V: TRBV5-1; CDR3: CASSPGDLQETQYF
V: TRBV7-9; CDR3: CAYTIGTEAFF
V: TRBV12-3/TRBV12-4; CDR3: CASITTSGRSNEQFF
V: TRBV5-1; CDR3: CASSLDLAQGVYEQYF
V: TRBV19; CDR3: CASSIGGNGNIQYF
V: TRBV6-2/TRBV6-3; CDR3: CASSWGRQETQYF
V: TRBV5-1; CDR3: CASSERTSGQPDTQYF
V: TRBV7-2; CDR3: CASSPWGAGGPETQYF
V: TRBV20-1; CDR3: CSAAGTGGFSYEQYF
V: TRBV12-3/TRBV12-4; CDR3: CASSPMLAGSTGELFF
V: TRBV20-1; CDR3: CSARDYWTGREEKLFF
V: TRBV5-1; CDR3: CASRLRPGANSPLHF
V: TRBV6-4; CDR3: CASSLGEAYEQYF
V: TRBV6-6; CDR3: CASSYGGFQPQHF
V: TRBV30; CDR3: CAWNTGVSGELFF
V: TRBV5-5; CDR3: CASSLRSDSYNEQFF
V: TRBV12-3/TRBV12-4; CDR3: CASSFQGYGKRYF
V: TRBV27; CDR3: CASSLRHSADTQYF
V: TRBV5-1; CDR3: CASSPRQGAGSYEQYF
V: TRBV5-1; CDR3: CASSFPSGINTGELFF
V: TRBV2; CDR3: CASNEGLAGADTQYF